One and the same sample provided the 3 T cell receptor beta chains below, sequenced in a study of spatial heterogeneity in lung cancer. TCRdb re-called the 5' RACE reads with MiXCR, one entry per CDR3 protein. This repertoire shows more than 95,000 distinct CDR3 sequences, roughly an eighth found once; its top ten account for 16%. Sample time point: blood at routine non-recurrence follow-up after resection. No cell sorting; template was whole RNA from tumor, lung tissue or PBMC. The material was PBMCs, obtained at follow-up. The receptors come from a male donor with early-stage non-small cell lung cancer.

The V call is TRBV7-2, the J call TRBJ1-1; unclear D gene. CDR1 SGHTA and CDR2 FQGNSA come from the germline V gene. Between the trimmed V and J ends, which lost 1 base and 11 bases, there was a span of 23 bases. This CDR3 contains 16 residues. CDR3: CASSLGQSLVQQDAFF. The CDR3 coding sequence is TGTGCCAGCAGCTTAGGTCAGAGTCTGGTTCAGCAGGATGCTTTCTTT. Full variable domain (missing parts from reference TRBV7-2 and TRBJ1-1): GAGVSQSPSNKVTEKGKDVELRCDPISGHTALYWYRQSLGQGLEFLIYFQGNSAPDKSGLPSDRFSAERTGGSVSTLTIQRTQQEDSAVYLCASSLGQSLVQQDAFFGQGTRLTVV.

This clonotype was picked up many times. This chain links TRBV27 with TRBJ1-2; possible D gene TRBD1, 6 bases. Germline V gives CDR1 MNHEY, CDR2 SMNVEV (reference sequence). The CDR3 runs 16 residues. V was trimmed by 3 bases and J by 0 bases, leaving 14 bases between them. CDR3 amino acids: CASSFGGRQTNYGYTF. CDR3 nucleotide sequence: TGTGCCAGCAGTTTTGGGGGCCGGCAGACTAACTATGGCTACACCTTC.

There are a few counts of this clonotype. This chain uses TRBV5-6 with TRBJ2-5; the match to TRBD1 covers 7 bases. The CDR3 runs to 14 residues. From germline, CDR1 is SGHDT and CDR2 YYEEEE. Unmatched junction bases numbered 4, after V lost 4 bases and J lost 1 base. The CDR3 coding sequence is TGTGCCAGCAGCCTGGGACAGTTCCAAGAGACCCAGTACTTC. Its protein is CASSLGQFQETQYF. Based on the CDR3 plus reference TRBV5-6 and TRBJ2-5, the full variable domain is DAGVTQSPTHLIKTRGQQVTLRCSPKSGHDTVSWYQQALGQGPQFIFQYYEEEERQRGNFPDRFSGHQFPNYSSELNVNALLLGDSALYLCASSLGQFQETQYFGPGTRLLVL.